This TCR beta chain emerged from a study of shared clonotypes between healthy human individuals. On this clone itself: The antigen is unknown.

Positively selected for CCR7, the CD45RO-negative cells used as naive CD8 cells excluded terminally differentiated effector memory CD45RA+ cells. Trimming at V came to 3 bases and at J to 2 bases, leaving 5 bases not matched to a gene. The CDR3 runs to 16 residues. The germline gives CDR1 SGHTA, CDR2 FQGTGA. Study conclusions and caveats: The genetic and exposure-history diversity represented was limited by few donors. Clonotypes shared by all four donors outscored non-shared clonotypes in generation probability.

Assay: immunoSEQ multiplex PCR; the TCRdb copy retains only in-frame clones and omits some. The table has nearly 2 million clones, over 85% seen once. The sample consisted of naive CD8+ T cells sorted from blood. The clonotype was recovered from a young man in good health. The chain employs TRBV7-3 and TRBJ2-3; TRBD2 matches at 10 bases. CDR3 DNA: TGTGCCAGCAGCTTTCTAGCGGGGGCCCTCACAGATACGCAGTATTTT. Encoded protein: CASSFLAGALTDTQYF.